These 13 T cell receptor beta chains share one sample of origin, sequenced in a study of T cells after posttransplantation cyclophosphamide. Method: immunoSEQ multiplex PCR; TCRdb's copy keeps in-frame clones and lacks some. The sample carries approximately 22,000 clones, 73% recorded once. Input material: memory CD4+ T cells sorted from PBMCs. These TCRs come from a woman aged 55-70 years in good health, CMV-negative, and a related stem cell transplant donor.

The V gene is TRBV7-9, the J gene TRBJ2-7, with 7 bases lining up with TRBD1. The germline gives CDR1 SEHNR, CDR2 FQNEAQ (reference sequence). The CDR3 consists of 16 residues. V lost 5 bases and J lost 0; bases outside the gene matches: 10. The CDR3 spells CASSPGTDLLSYEQYF. The DNA of the CDR3 is TGTGCCAGCAGCCCCGGGACAGACCTACTCTCCTACGAGCAGTACTTC.

This chain connects TRBV28 to TRBJ1-1, with TRBD1 identical over 9 bases. This CDR3 comprises 13 residues. CDR1 is MDHEN, CDR2 SYDVKM, per germline. Germline trimming cut 7 bases from V and 5 bases from J; bases unmatched to any gene: 5. CDR3: CASTGQGKTEAFF. The CDR3 DNA sequence: TGTGCCAGCACCGGACAGGGGAAGACTGAAGCTTTCTTT.

The chain employs TRBV7-2 and TRBJ2-1, with D possibly matching TRBD2 (6 bases). The V gene's germline CDR1 is SGHTA and CDR2 FQGNSA. Trimming took 6 bases from V and 7 from J, leaving 19 bases between them. The CDR3 loop spans 15 amino acids. The CDR3 coding sequence is TGTGCCAGCAGTTTTACTCCTGGGGGGATAAATGAGCAGTTCTTC. Translating gives CASSFTPGGINEQFF.

The rearrangement uses TRBV9 and TRBJ1-2, with a possible D match to TRBD1 (5 bases). Per germline, CDR1 SGDLS and CDR2 YYNGEE. This CDR3 has 13 residues. V shed 4 bases and J shed 3 bases, with 10 bases lying between them. CDR3 loop: CASSPWGDYGYTF. DNA of the CDR3: TGTGCCAGCAGCCCATGGGGGGACTATGGCTACACCTTC.

The rearrangement uses TRBV6-1 and TRBJ2-2; 9 bases are a match to TRBD2. V gave up 6 bases and J gave up 0 bases; unmatched junction bases: 2. Germline-derived CDR1 and CDR2 are MNHNS and SASEGT. The CDR3 totals 15 residues. The CDR3 coding sequence is TGTGCCAGCAGGGCGGGAGGGCCGAACACCGGGGAGCTGTTTTTT. Residues: CASRAGGPNTGELFF.

This clone was recorded only once. The chain carries TRBV11-2 and TRBJ1-1; 7 bases align to TRBD1. This CDR3 spans 16 amino acids. The ends lost 5 bases at V and 6 bases at J; junction bases unmatched: 15. CDR1 is SGHAT and CDR2 is FQNNGV in the germline V gene. The CDR3 spells CASSPVLNRGSPEAFF. For the CDR3, the DNA is TGTGCCAGCAGCCCGGTGCTGAACAGGGGATCCCCTGAAGCTTTCTTT.

The rearrangement joins TRBV9 to TRBJ2-1, with a tentative D call TRBD2 (5 bases). Germline V gene data show CDR1 as SGDLS and CDR2 as YYNGEE. V lost 7 bases, J lost 6 bases, and 11 bases lay in between. The CDR3 length is 12 residues. The CDR3 region is CASSRLANEQFF. CDR3 nucleotides: TGTGCCAGCTCGAGGCTAGCCAATGAGCAGTTCTTC.

The sample holds a few counts of this clone. The chain has TRBV5-6 and TRBJ1-1; 7 bases are shared with TRBD1. The CDR3 consists of 13 residues. Germline lookup yields CDR1 SGHDT and CDR2 YYEEEE. V was clipped by 2 bases and J by 8 bases; unmatched bases: 6. In DNA form, the CDR3 reads TGTGCCAGCAGCTTAGGGACAGTAGGGGAAGCTTTCTTT. This codes for CASSLGTVGEAFF.

This sequence joins TRBV18 and TRBJ2-7; TRBD2 aligns across 12 bases. The CDR3 spans 15 residues. The V segment lost 3 bases and the J segment 5 bases; nucleotides outside the gene matches: 5. CDR1 and CDR2 (germline): KGHSH, LQKENI. The CDR3 DNA follows: TGTGCCAGCTCACCCTTGACTAGCGGGGGTGACGAGCAGTACTTC. Encoded protein: CASSPLTSGGDEQYF.

The chain recombines TRBV2 with TRBJ2-2; D may be TRBD1 (5 bases). CDR1 and CDR2 (germline): SNHLY, FYNNEI. With 6 bases removed from V and 6 bases from J, the gap between germline ends came to 11 bases. CDR3 length equals 13 residues. The CDR3 region is CASSPRQSGELFF. For the CDR3, the DNA is TGTGCCAGCAGCCCCCGACAGTCCGGGGAGCTGTTTTTT.

CDR3 loop: CATSRDYPKRRREGYNEQFF. The CDR3 coding sequence is TGTGCCACCAGCAGAGATTACCCGAAAAGGCGGCGGGAGGGGTACAATGAGCAGTTCTTC. The rearrangement links TRBV15 to TRBJ2-1; 9 bases line up with TRBD2. The ends lost 0 bases at V and 4 bases at J; junction bases unmatched: 16. The CDR3 has 20 residues. In germline, CDR1 is LNHNV, CDR2 YYDKDF (reference sequence).

This chain connects TRBV5-1 to TRBJ1-4; 7 bases agree with TRBD1. The CDR3 consists of 14 residues. The ends lost 2 bases at V and 4 bases at J; junction bases unmatched: 2. CDR1 and CDR2 from the germline V gene are SGHRS and YFSETQ. CDR3 sequence: CASSLQGINEKLFF. The DNA of the CDR3 is TGCGCCAGCAGCTTACAGGGGATTAATGAAAAACTGTTTTTT.

This chain links TRBV14 with TRBJ2-5, with 8 bases that match TRBD2. Germline-derived CDR1 and CDR2 are SGHDN and FVKESK. J was trimmed by 3 bases and V by 1 base; bases with no gene match: 4. This CDR3 is built from 15 residues. The CDR3 nucleotides read TGTGCCAGCAGCCAAGCGCGGGGGGCAAAAGAGACCCAGTACTTC. This codes for CASSQARGAKETQYF.